This is a list of T cell receptor beta chains from one sample in a study of cytomegalovirus exposure and HLA in healthy donors. TCRdb's table, derived via immunoSEQ multiplex PCR, lists solely in-frame clones and lacks some. The profile covers 250,000 to 300,000 clones, with around 90% appearing a single time and about 0.36% taken by the ten largest. The sequencing sample was made of PBMCs. The receptor set was obtained from a woman between 18 and 30 years old in good health and CMV-seronegative. Each CDR3 is given with its conserved first and last residue. The D gene is left open where the match is weak. Some rows mark clone size as missing; the rest say once, few, many or name a class of expanded clone.

v_call: TRBV15
j_call: TRBJ2-5
clone_size: .
d_call: TRBD1
cdr3_nt: TGTGCCACCAGCAGTCTCACAGGGGATCTGGGAGAGACCCAGTACTTC
cdr3_aa: CATSSLTGDLGETQYF

v_call: TRBV5-1
j_call: TRBJ2-7
clone_size: .
d_call: .
cdr3_nt: TGCGCCAGCAGCTTCTTGGAGGTGGGGATTTTGAACGAGCAGTACTTC
cdr3_aa: CASSFLEVGILNEQYF

v_call: TRBV7-9
j_call: TRBJ1-2
clone_size: .
d_call: .
cdr3_nt: TGTGCCAGCAGCTTTGTACAGGCGAACTATGGCTACACCTTC
cdr3_aa: CASSFVQANYGYTF

v_call: TRBV19
j_call: TRBJ2-1
clone_size: .
d_call: .
cdr3_nt: TGTGCCAGTAGTATCTCGTACAATGAGCAGTTCTTC
cdr3_aa: CASSISYNEQFF

v_call: TRBV21-1
j_call: TRBJ2-6
clone_size: .
d_call: .
cdr3_nt: TGTGCCAGCACCAAACCGGGACAGGGGGCGGATGGGGCCAACGTCCTGACTTTC
cdr3_aa: CASTKPGQGADGANVLTF

v_call: TRBV5-1
j_call: TRBJ2-7
clone_size: .
d_call: .
cdr3_nt: TGCGCCAGCAGCTTGGGGGGACTTAGGGACGACGAGCAGTACTTC
cdr3_aa: CASSLGGLRDDEQYF

v_call: TRBV4-1
j_call: TRBJ1-5
clone_size: .
d_call: .
cdr3_nt: TGCGCCAGCAGCCAAGCTTTTTTCCAGAGCAATCAGCCCCAGCATTTT
cdr3_aa: CASSQAFFQSNQPQHF

v_call: TRBV9
j_call: TRBJ2-1
clone_size: .
d_call: .
cdr3_nt: TGTGCCAGCAGCCCACGGGGGGCCCCAGACAATGAGCAGTTCTTC
cdr3_aa: CASSPRGAPDNEQFF

v_call: TRBV7-2
j_call: TRBJ2-1
clone_size: .
d_call: .
cdr3_nt: TGTGCCAGCAGCTCCCTCCGAGGCAGATACAATGAGCAGTTCTTC
cdr3_aa: CASSSLRGRYNEQFF

v_call: TRBV6-6
j_call: TRBJ1-1
clone_size: once
d_call: .
cdr3_nt: TGTGCCAGCAGTTACTCGACAGGTGGGCCTGAAGCTTTCTTT
cdr3_aa: CASSYSTGGPEAFF

v_call: TRBV5-1
j_call: TRBJ2-1
clone_size: .
d_call: TRBD1
cdr3_nt: TGCGCCAGCAGCCCCGGGACAGGGGGTAATGAGCAGTTCTTC
cdr3_aa: CASSPGTGGNEQFF

v_call: TRBV10-3
j_call: TRBJ1-5
clone_size: once
d_call: TRBD1
cdr3_nt: TGTGCCATCAAGGGGGATTCTCAGGGGGCCGGCAATCAGCCCCAGCATTTT
cdr3_aa: CAIKGDSQGAGNQPQHF

v_call: TRBV2
j_call: TRBJ1-1
clone_size: once
d_call: .
cdr3_nt: TGTGCCAGCAGTTCTACGTCCGACAGTGGCGTATGGATGAACACTGAAGCTTTTTTT
cdr3_aa: CASSSTSDSGVWMNTEAFF

v_call: TRBV5-5
j_call: TRBJ2-3
clone_size: once
d_call: TRBD2
cdr3_nt: TGTGCCAGCAGCGGACAAGGGGCGCGGGGGAGCACAGATACGCAGTATTTT
cdr3_aa: CASSGQGARGSTDTQYF

v_call: TRBV27
j_call: TRBJ2-2
clone_size: .
d_call: .
cdr3_nt: TGTGCCAGCAGTTGGGCTTCTGACACCGGGGAGCTGTTTTTT
cdr3_aa: CASSWASDTGELFF

v_call: TRBV6-5
j_call: TRBJ2-7
clone_size: .
d_call: .
cdr3_nt: TGTGCCAGCAGTTACCGGGGGGCATACAACGAGCAGTACTTC
cdr3_aa: CASSYRGAYNEQYF

v_call: TRBV27
j_call: TRBJ2-2
clone_size: .
d_call: .
cdr3_nt: TGTGCCAGCAGTTTGACTCTGAAGGCGTCTTTGAACACCGGGGAGCTGTTTTTT
cdr3_aa: CASSLTLKASLNTGELFF

v_call: TRBV4-1
j_call: TRBJ1-4
clone_size: .
d_call: .
cdr3_nt: TGCGCCAGCAGCCATGAGGGATTCAATGAAAAACTGTTTTTT
cdr3_aa: CASSHEGFNEKLFF

v_call: TRBV27
j_call: TRBJ2-2
clone_size: .
d_call: TRBD2
cdr3_nt: TGTGCCAGCAGAGGGAAGACCGGGACTAGCGGGTGGGGTGTCAGGGAGCTGTTTTTT
cdr3_aa: CASRGKTGTSGWGVRELFF

v_call: TRBV2
j_call: TRBJ1-5
clone_size: .
d_call: TRBD1
cdr3_nt: TGTGCCAGCAGACTTGAAGGACAGGGACGATATAGCAATCAGCCCCAGCATTTT
cdr3_aa: CASRLEGQGRYSNQPQHF

v_call: TRBV28
j_call: TRBJ2-3
clone_size: .
d_call: TRBD1
cdr3_nt: TGTGCCAGCAACAGGGGACCCACAGATACGCAGTATTTT
cdr3_aa: CASNRGPTDTQYF

v_call: TRBV10-1
j_call: TRBJ2-5
clone_size: .
d_call: TRBD2
cdr3_nt: TGCGCCAGCAGCCCCGGTGCTAGCGGGGGACCCCAAGAGACCCAGTACTTC
cdr3_aa: CASSPGASGGPQETQYF

v_call: TRBV25-1
j_call: TRBJ2-2
clone_size: .
d_call: .
cdr3_nt: TGTGCCAGCAGTCCCGCAGGGGTGGCCGGGGAGCTGTTTTTT
cdr3_aa: CASSPAGVAGELFF

v_call: TRBV18
j_call: TRBJ2-7
clone_size: .
d_call: TRBD1
cdr3_nt: TGTGCCAGCTCACCCCGGGACAGGGGGCCCTACGAGCAGTACTTC
cdr3_aa: CASSPRDRGPYEQYF

v_call: TRBV7-8
j_call: TRBJ1-4
clone_size: .
d_call: .
cdr3_nt: TGTGCCAGCAGCGGCGACAGTACTGAAAAACTGTTTTTT
cdr3_aa: CASSGDSTEKLFF

v_call: TRBV30
j_call: TRBJ2-7
clone_size: .
d_call: .
cdr3_nt: TGTGCCTGGAGTTACAGGACCAAATACTACGAGCAGTACTTC
cdr3_aa: CAWSYRTKYYEQYF

v_call: TRBV2
j_call: TRBJ1-1
clone_size: .
d_call: .
cdr3_nt: TGTGCCAGCAGTGCCTCGCAGGCGGGCACTGAAGCTTTCTTT
cdr3_aa: CASSASQAGTEAFF

v_call: TRBV19
j_call: TRBJ1-1
clone_size: .
d_call: TRBD1
cdr3_nt: TGTGCCAGTAGTGGGGACAGGCTCGGCACTGAAGCTTTCTTT
cdr3_aa: CASSGDRLGTEAFF

v_call: TRBV9
j_call: TRBJ2-1
clone_size: .
d_call: TRBD2
cdr3_nt: TGTGCCAGCAGCGTAGTGCCCAGCGGGGTGACATTTGAGCAGTTCTTC
cdr3_aa: CASSVVPSGVTFEQFF